The entry below describes one T cell receptor beta chain. This clonotype was counted at least ten times. No antigen is known for it. No quality values exist for individual bases; no much larger clone is one base distant. The data are from a study of T cells in Graves' hyperthyroidism and ophthalmopathy (dated by TCRdb to between 2018 and 2021). In terms of the full investigation: Peripheral blood samples were taken at initial diagnosis, before any treatment was given. Whether ophthalmopathy could be predicted prospectively was tested in an independent validation cohort made up of approximately 19 hyperthyroidism patients plus 17 patients who later progressed to ophthalmopathy. A discovery cohort of roughly 96 patients, about 44 with Graves' ophthalmopathy and about 58 with stable Graves' hyperthyroidism, was used to find distinguishing TCR V-J signatures. The paper describes TCR Vbeta CDR3 sequencing of fewer than 150 peripheral blood samples, made up of some 40 ophthalmopathy patients, around 78 hyperthyroidism patients and 17 progressor patients. The approximately 95 discovery patients were divided at random into training and test sets in a 7:3 ratio. Following sampling, methimazole starting at 30 mg daily was given to hyperthyroidism patients, and high-dose intravenous methylprednisolone was given to ophthalmopathy patients. In roughly six Graves' hyperthyroidism patients, the study also compared T-cell repertoires from thyroid tissue with T-cell repertoires from blood. Overall results and qualifications from the work: No statistical method was used to fix the sample size in advance, and group allocation was not hidden from the investigators. In validation, the model predicted progression to ophthalmopathy a median of about 6 months before onset, with roughly 70% sensitivity and 72.22% specificity. A model built on a 13 V-J signature distinguished ophthalmopathy from stable hyperthyroidism, reaching roughly 88% sensitivity and 81.08% specificity in cross-validation and 80%/75% in testing. Most expanded thyroid clonotypes (frequency above 0.001) were also found in blood, which suggests that blood repertoires may mirror thyroid immune responses.

CDR1 and CDR2, looked up from the germline V gene, are MGHRA and YSYEKL. The CDR3 numbers 12 residues from cysteine through phenylalanine. Solely the CDR3 DNA is kept, with 36 bases framed from the first base. V and J are truncated by 4 bases and 8 bases respectively, leaving an intervening sequence of 11 bases. Amplification of TCR beta CDR3 regions was carried out from RNA transcripts. A first-round RT-PCR of the TCR CDR3 used the HTBI primer set with the Qiagen OneStep RT-PCR kit. The libraries were constructed in a second round of multiplex PCR and then size-selected and purified. Paired-end sequencing of the libraries was performed with 100 bp reads on an Illumina HiSeq2000. The original pipeline was this. SOAPnuke was used to process the raw data, with reads discarded if the reads contained adapters or uncalled bases, had a mean Phred below 15, or lacked an exact constant-primer or identifier match. COPE v1.2.5 was used to merge high-quality paired reads, and clonotypes were defined as unique nucleotide sequences. Clonotypes were aligned to IMGT TRBV, TRBD and TRBJ reference segments using MiTCR v1.1. Analysis was restricted to V-J combinations with a frequency above 0.0001, which covered over 98% of repertoires. A TCS score was defined as the ratio between F50 (clonal expansion) and ExV (chaos), using BLOSUM62-based TCRdist between CDR3 peptides within each V-J. Welch's t-statistics and random forest reduced roughly 500 V-J features to 10 to 15, which were used in a naive Bayes classifier (R e1071). TCRdb applied fastp at Q25 and MiXCR to the public reads, then kept only in-frame beta chains. Identical CDR3 proteins give one entry, which carries the most common genes and DNA. What appears here as the V and J calls and clone size reflects TCRdb's work, not the paper's. In all, the sample holds about 520,000 distinct CDR3 sequences, and around 24% of those were seen once. The ten biggest clones cover around 11% of the sample.

Moderately to severely active disease, a Clinical Activity Score of at least 3, a NOSPECS grade of at least 4, and a duration under 3 months were present in ophthalmopathy patients. The study excluded patients with uncontrolled infections, other autoimmune diseases, pregnancy or lactation. Diagnoses relied on clinical symptoms, serum thyroxine and TRAb, thyroid ultrasound and orbital computed tomography. Ficoll-Paque density gradient centrifugation was used to isolate PBMCs from 10 ml of fresh peripheral blood. Total RNA was extracted with Trizol reagent, and quality was checked on an Agilent 2100 Bioanalyzer.

Sample: blood. This clonotype was obtained from a woman in her twenties or thirties with Graves' ophthalmopathy. This sequence uses TRBV4-1 and TRBJ1-1; the D region possibly corresponds to TRBD1 (5 bases align). The bases are TGCGCCAGCAGCCCCTTTGGGGGGGAAGCTTTCTTT. It encodes CASSPFGGEAFF.